This T cell receptor (beta chain) was observed in a study of blood T cell repertoires in COVID-19 (dated by TCRdb to 2020 to 2021). About the study as a whole: Samples covering the acute and convalescent phases of COVID-19 were provided by collaborators in the United States, Italy and Spain. The dataset comprised deeply sampled blood TCRbeta repertoires from subjects exposed to, actively infected with, or recovered from COVID-19. The material from the prospective study consisted of cDNA or gDNA derived from T cells, B-cell-depleted T cells, or PBMCs. A de-identified subject ID, COVID-19 status, age in years and sex were almost always included in the sample metadata. Where HLA class I and class II types were available, the types were taken from metadata supplied by the sample provider, not from assay-based typing. The samples were drawn from two sources: the first 160 participants of the ongoing ImmuneRACE study, and over 950 subjects contributed by 6 global collaborators. The repertoires were released in a freely available public database intended as a resource for research on the immune response to SARS-CoV-2. The research as a whole found: How much clinical and demographic metadata was included differed by source and by participant, and the metadata was provided uncurated.

TCRbeta CDR3 regions were amplified from genomic DNA by means of the immunoSEQ Assay, a bias-controlled multiplex PCR. Concerning the study's data processing: The number of nucleated cells in each sample was estimated from the amplification of reference gene primers within the assay. To quantify the absolute abundance of each unique TCRbeta CDR3 rearrangement, sequence reads were collapsed and filtered. Productive Simpson clonality was computed per sample as the square root of Simpson's diversity index over productive rearrangements. As stored in TCRdb, this immuneACCESS dataset retains in-frame rearrangements with V and J assigned. A fraction of the clones does not appear; measured against another copy, unresolved V genes explain less than half of the discrepancy, and the remainder lacks a known reason. D and trimming come from the DNA, and the V and J calls and clone size come from that table. This sample holds some 90,000 clones; about 86% were observed only once. 0.95% to 1.5% of the sample belongs to the ten largest clones.

For this clone: Its antigen target is currently unknown. The sample holds no much larger clone one base away, and base qualities are not on file.

Each collaborating institution followed its own protocols to collect whole blood in K2EDTA tubes. For TCRbeta analysis, collaborators shipped samples as frozen whole blood, isolated PBMCs, or DNA extracted from either of those sample types. CDR1 and CDR2, per the germline V gene, are SGHRS and YFSETQ. The V end gives up 4 bases and the J end 2 bases, leaving 6 bases in the junction not matched to a gene. The CDR3 sequence holds 14 residues, the cysteine and phenylalanine included. Kept here is only the CDR3 DNA, which spans 42 bases and is read in frame from base 1. The V and J genes are TRBV5-1 and TRBJ2-7; TRBD2 aligns with 7 central bases. The sequence derives from an older man with active or convalescent COVID-19. Sequencing was performed on peripheral blood. The nucleotide sequence is TGCGCCAGCAGCCCGGGACTATTACCCTACGAGCAGTACTTC. The encoded protein is CASSPGLLPYEQYF.